This T cell receptor beta chain was sequenced in a study of shared clonotypes between healthy human individuals. This clone was seen only a few times. Its target is unknown. The study, taken as a whole, reports: What naive subsets generally showed was a larger estimated richness than memory subsets showed.

V dropped 2 bases and J dropped 2 bases, with 6 bases sitting between them. Germline values: CDR1 GTSNPN, CDR2 SVGIG (reference sequence). This CDR3 has 12 residues. TCRdb's table, derived via immunoSEQ multiplex PCR, lists solely in-frame clones and lacks some. The repertoire includes approximately 350,000 clones, roughly 96% of them detected once, and approximately 0.32% sits in the top ten. The sequence was obtained from a young man in good health. Sequenced: memory CD8+ T cells sorted from blood. This sample's subset: CD45RO+ cells pooled with CCR7-negative TemRA cells. The J gene is TRBJ1-2, the V gene TRBV30; no definite D call. In DNA, the CDR3 is TGTGCCTGGAGTAAGGGCAACTATGGCTACACCTTC. Protein sequence: CAWSKGNYGYTF.